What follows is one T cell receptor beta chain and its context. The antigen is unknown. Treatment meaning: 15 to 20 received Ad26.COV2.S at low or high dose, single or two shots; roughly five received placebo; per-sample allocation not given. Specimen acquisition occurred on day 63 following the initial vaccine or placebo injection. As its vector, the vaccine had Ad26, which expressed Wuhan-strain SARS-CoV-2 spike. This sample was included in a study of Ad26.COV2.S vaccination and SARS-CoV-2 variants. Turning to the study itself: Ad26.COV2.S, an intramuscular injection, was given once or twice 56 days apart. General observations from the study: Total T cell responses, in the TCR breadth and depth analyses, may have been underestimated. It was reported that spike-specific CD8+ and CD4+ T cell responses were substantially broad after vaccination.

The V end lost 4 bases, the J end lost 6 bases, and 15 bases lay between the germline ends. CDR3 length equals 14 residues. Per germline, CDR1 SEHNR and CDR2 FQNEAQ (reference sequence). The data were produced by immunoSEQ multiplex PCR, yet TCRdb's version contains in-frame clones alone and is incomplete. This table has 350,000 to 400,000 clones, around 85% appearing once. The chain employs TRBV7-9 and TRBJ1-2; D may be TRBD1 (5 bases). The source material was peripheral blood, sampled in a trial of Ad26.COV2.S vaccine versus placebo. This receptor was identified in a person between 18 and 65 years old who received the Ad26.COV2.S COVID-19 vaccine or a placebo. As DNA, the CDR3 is TGTGCCAGCAGCTCCCTGGGGCGGGCGAATGGCTACACCTTC. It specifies CASSSLGRANGYTF.